The T cell receptor beta chain under discussion was sequenced for a study of long-term antiretroviral therapy in people with HIV. General study results and limits: Blood specimens, gathered between about 2003 and 2017, were possibly obtained under older ART regimens. At every time point, clones expanded before ART dominated the repertoire. Post-ART diversity increased but stayed below transplant donor controls.

At the survey level, the v3.0 immunoSEQ assay was run. This table comes from immunoSEQ multiplex PCR, and its TCRdb copy is limited to in-frame clones, with some not included. The sample holds some 20,000 clones, approximately 83% seen once. As regards this clone: Its antigen remains unknown.

Researchers secured at least one pre-ART and at least two post-ART PBMC samples from each donor. The input for sequencing was unsorted PBMCs, taken 0.5 years before starting antiretroviral therapy. The receptor was isolated from a man younger than 35 with HIV.

DNA for the CDR3: TGTGCCAGCAGTTACTCTCTCTCCGGGGGGTGGAAGTTCTTC. Translated: CASSYSLSGGWKFF. The chain has TRBV6-5 and TRBJ2-1; TRBD2 matches at 7 bases. The CDR3 extends over 14 amino acids. With 0 bases clipped from V and 14 bases from J, the junction kept 10 bases outside the gene matches. CDR1 and CDR2 (germline): MNHEY, SVGAGI.